These 31 T cell receptor beta chains originate from one sample sequenced in a study of long-term antiretroviral therapy in people with HIV. They ran version v3.0 of the immunoSEQ assay at survey level. The protocol was immunoSEQ multiplex PCR, while the TCRdb copy is restricted to in-frame clones and leaves out a portion. The sample records more than 20,000 clones, approximately 82% being singletons. Sample: unsorted PBMCs, taken 0.5 years after starting antiretroviral therapy. The receptor set was obtained from a young man with HIV.

This chain connects TRBV27 to TRBJ2-7; D is uncertain. In germline, CDR1 is MNHEY, CDR2 SMNVEV (reference sequence). Trimming left V 4 bases short and J 0 bases short, with 10 bases between. The CDR3 extends over 14 amino acids. The CDR3 here is CASSSWIDSYEQYF. CDR3 DNA sequence: TGTGCCAGCAGTTCTTGGATAGACTCCTACGAGCAGTACTTC.

The V and J genes are TRBV5-4 and TRBJ2-7; 8 positions match TRBD1. The length of the CDR3 is 15 residues. CDR1 and CDR2 from the germline V gene are SGHNT and YYREEE (reference sequence). V lost 0 bases, J lost 5 bases, and 7 bases stayed unmatched. CDR3 amino acids: CASSLGQGFVDEQYF. The DNA of the CDR3 is TGTGCCAGCAGCTTGGGACAGGGGTTCGTCGACGAGCAGTACTTC.

This clone was seen a single time. CDR3 bases: TGTGCCAGCAGCTTAAGGAGGAATGAGCAGTTCTTC. Protein: CASSLRRNEQFF. The rearrangement uses TRBV7-9 and TRBJ2-1, with D tentatively TRBD2 (5 bases). Germline lookup yields CDR1 SEHNR and CDR2 FQNEAQ (reference sequence). The ends were cut back, 2 bases at V and 7 bases at J, with 6 bases in the middle. The CDR3 loop spans 12 amino acids.

This clone was seen a handful of times. The CDR3 spells CASSLVPGSGYNSPLHF. In DNA form, the CDR3 reads TGTGCCAGCAGCTTAGTACCCGGGAGCGGCTATAATTCACCCCTCCACTTT. This chain joins TRBV7-6 and TRBJ1-6; no firm D call. Germline V gene sequence: CDR1 SGHVS, CDR2 FNYEAQ. V was pared by 1 base and J by 3 bases, with 13 bases between. The CDR3 spans 17 residues.

This chain uses TRBV19 with TRBJ1-4; 9 bases match TRBD1. From germline, CDR1 is LNHDA and CDR2 SQIVND (reference sequence). The CDR3 loop spans 15 amino acids. Trimming cost V 10 bases and J 7 bases; bases outside gene matches: 13. This CDR3 is CATTVPGQGREKLFF. CDR3 DNA sequence: TGTGCCACCACCGTACCGGGACAGGGACGTGAAAAACTGTTTTTT.

This chain uses TRBV6-4 with TRBJ2-1, with 11 bases that match TRBD2. The germline V gene has CDR1 MRHNA and CDR2 SNTAGT. J lost 6 bases, V lost 0 bases, and 1 base had no gene match. This CDR3 contains 15 residues. CDR3 coding DNA: TGTGCCAGCAGTGACTCTAGCGGGGGGGCCAATGAGCAGTTCTTC. Amino acid sequence: CASSDSSGGANEQFF.

V usage is TRBV13 and J usage is TRBJ2-7, with 14 bases fitting TRBD2. Per the germline V gene, CDR1 is PRHDT and CDR2 is FYEKMQ (reference sequence). This CDR3 has 15 amino acids. The V segment lost 5 bases and the J segment 6 bases; nucleotides outside the gene matches: 6. This CDR3 is CASSIPTSGRAEQYF. CDR3 DNA: TGTGCCAGCAGCATCCCGACTAGCGGGAGGGCCGAGCAGTACTTC.

The chain couples TRBV7-2 to TRBJ2-7; 10 bases map to TRBD1. CDR1 is SGHTA, CDR2 FQGNSA, per germline. V lost 5 bases to trimming and J lost 7 bases; unmatched junction nucleotides: 11. The CDR3 contains 15 residues. CDR3 amino acids: CASSPTGTGVREQYF. In DNA, the CDR3 is TGTGCCAGCAGCCCTACCGGGACAGGGGTGAGAGAGCAGTACTTC. Looking up the rest from reference TRBV7-2 and TRBJ2-7 gives the full variable domain: GAGVSQSPSNKVTEKGKDVELRCDPISGHTALYWYRQSLGQGLEFLIYFQGNSAPDKSGLPSDRFSAERTGGSVSTLTIQRTQQEDSAVYLCASSPTGTGVREQYFGPGTRLTVT.

V gene TRBV11-2 combines with J gene TRBJ2-1, with D perhaps matching TRBD1 (6 bases). The CDR3 sequence is 12 residues long. Deletions cut 5 bases from V and 10 bases from J, with 12 bases between. The V gene's germline CDR1 is SGHAT and CDR2 FQNNGV. The DNA of the CDR3 is TGTGCCAGCAGCCCACAGGGCAGGGAGCAGTTCTTC. Protein product: CASSPQGREQFF.

This clone was observed a few times. V gene TRBV7-9 combines with J gene TRBJ2-1, with D unclear. Germline CDR1 and CDR2: SEHNR and FQNEAQ (reference sequence). CDR3 length: 14 amino acids. Trimming removed 6 bases from V and 0 bases from J, with 9 bases in between. The CDR3 coding sequence is TGTGCCAGCAGACCCGGAAGCTCCTACAATGAGCAGTTCTTC. It encodes CASRPGSSYNEQFF.

This rearrangement joins TRBV10-3 to TRBJ1-4, with D unclear. The ends were cut back, 3 bases at V and 7 bases at J, with 3 bases in the middle. Germline V gene sequence: CDR1 ENHRY, CDR2 SYGVKD. The CDR3 spans 11 residues. CDR3 DNA: TGTGCCATCAGTGATCGTGAAAAACTGTTTTTT. Encoded protein: CAISDREKLFF.

This chain links TRBV4-3 with TRBJ1-1; D gene ambiguous. The CDR3 covers 14 residues. Germline assignment: CDR1 LGHNA and CDR2 YSLEER. V gave up 0 bases and J gave up 4 bases, with 9 bases separating them. CDR3 residues: CASSQESGSTEAFF. The CDR3 DNA is TGCGCCAGCAGCCAAGAGTCGGGAAGCACTGAAGCTTTCTTT.

This clone was detected a few times. The V gene is TRBV7-3, the J gene TRBJ2-7; D could derive from TRBD1 or TRBD2 (5 bases each). Germline CDR1 SGHTA, CDR2 FQGTGA. The V and J ends lost 5 bases and 5 bases respectively, with 10 bases between them. This CDR3 contains 12 residues. CDR3 sequence (DNA): TGTGCCAGCAGCCAGACGGGACACGAGCAGTACTTC. Residues: CASSQTGHEQYF.

The V gene is TRBV7-2, the J gene TRBJ2-1, with D perhaps matching TRBD1 (8 bases). The V and J ends lost 5 bases and 6 bases respectively, with 26 bases between them. Germline-derived CDR1 and CDR2 are SGHTA and FQGNSA. The CDR3 totals 18 residues. CDR3 in amino acids: CASSPRGQGLRSFNEQFF. CDR3 in DNA: TGTGCCAGCAGCCCCCGAGGACAGGGACTAAGGTCGTTCAATGAGCAGTTCTTC.

The J gene is TRBJ1-1, the V gene TRBV11-2; TRBD1 might be the D (5 bases). CDR3 length equals 14 residues. CDR1 and CDR2 (germline): SGHAT, FQNNGV. The V end was cut by 1 base, the J end by 4 bases, with 10 bases between. The CDR3 here is CASSLVQGTTEAFF. The CDR3 coding sequence is TGTGCCAGCAGCTTAGTCCAGGGTACCACTGAAGCTTTCTTT.

The chain uses TRBV28 and TRBJ2-6; D not resolved. V was clipped by 7 bases and J by 0 bases, with 19 bases between them. This CDR3 region has 18 residues. The V gene's germline CDR1 is MDHEN and CDR2 SYDVKM. CDR3 sequence: CASTVTGSSYSGANVLTF. The CDR3 DNA reads as TGTGCCAGCACCGTTACCGGGTCCTCTTACTCTGGGGCCAACGTCCTGACTTTC.

The rearrangement joins TRBV7-2 to TRBJ2-1, with D perhaps matching TRBD1 (5 bases). V was pared by 1 base and J by 10 bases, with 11 bases between. The CDR3 spans 13 residues. Germline CDR1 and CDR2: SGHTA and FQGNSA. The CDR3 spells CASSLGWGTEQFF. The CDR3 coding sequence is TGTGCCAGCAGCTTAGGATGGGGCACGGAGCAGTTCTTC.

Points on this clone: Different DNA sequences within this sample yield the same CDR3. This sequence joins TRBV6-5 and TRBJ2-3; D is possibly TRBD1 (6 bases). V was pared by 5 bases and J by 3 bases, with 9 bases between. In germline, CDR1 is MNHEY, CDR2 SVGAGI. The CDR3 spans 13 residues. CDR3 bases: TGTGCCAGCAGTCGAGGGGGAACAGATACGCAGTATTTT. Translating gives CASSRGGTDTQYF.

This clone was recorded only once. The rearrangement uses TRBV11-1 and TRBJ2-7; 8 positions agree with TRBD2. Trimming at V came to 0 bases and at J to 4 bases, leaving 5 bases not matched to a gene. The CDR3 runs 15 residues. From germline, CDR1 is SGHAT and CDR2 FQDESV (reference sequence). The CDR3 spells CASSLAGGEYYEQYF. CDR3 nucleotide sequence: TGTGCCAGCAGCTTAGCCGGGGGGGAGTATTACGAGCAGTACTTC.

The V and J genes are TRBV7-3 and TRBJ2-3; no clear D. The germline V and J ends were trimmed by 1 base and 0 bases, with 5 bases remaining between them. The V gene's germline CDR1 is SGHTA and CDR2 FQGTGA. This CDR3 comprises 14 residues. The CDR3 reads CASSLIGSTDTQYF. The CDR3 nucleotides read TGTGCCAGCAGCTTAATCGGTAGCACAGATACGCAGTATTTT.

The chain links TRBV10-3 to TRBJ2-2; a weak D match, TRBD1 (5 bases). The germline gives CDR1 ENHRY, CDR2 SYGVKD. Trimming removed 3 bases from V and 1 base from J, with 6 bases in between. The CDR3 runs to 14 residues. This CDR3 is CAISDGQNTGELFF. The CDR3 DNA is TGTGCCATCAGTGATGGACAGAACACCGGGGAGCTGTTTTTT.

The genes are TRBV7-3 and TRBJ2-1, with TRBD1 matching 9 bases. V was pared by 5 bases and J by 8 bases, with 10 bases of the junction left unmatched. This CDR3 is 15 amino acids long. From germline, CDR1 is SGHTA and CDR2 FQGTGA. CDR3 residues: CASSSTGTGLDEQFF. The CDR3 region has the DNA TGTGCCAGCAGCAGCACCGGGACAGGGTTGGATGAGCAGTTCTTC.

This chain links TRBV19 with TRBJ2-2; D gene ambiguous. CDR1 and CDR2 from the germline V gene are LNHDA and SQIVND (reference sequence). Trimming removed 1 base at V and 2 bases at J, with 8 bases between. The CDR3 consists of 15 residues. The CDR3 DNA reads as TGTGCCAGTAGTATAGGCCGGATAAACACCGGGGAGCTGTTTTTT. Residues: CASSIGRINTGELFF.

The rearrangement uses TRBV4-2 and TRBJ2-7; D might be TRBD2 (5 bases). This CDR3 is built from 13 residues. Germline loops: CDR1 LGHNA, CDR2 YNFKEQ. Deletions cut 0 bases from V and 6 bases from J, with 9 bases between. Here the CDR3 reads CASSQERRTEQYF. The CDR3 DNA reads TGTGCCAGCAGCCAAGAACGGAGGACCGAGCAGTACTTC.

This chain joins TRBV28 and TRBJ1-4; 12 bases map to TRBD1. The CDR3 length is 14 residues. Germline CDR1 reads MDHEN; CDR2 reads SYDVKM. The trim removed 5 bases at V and 14 bases at J, leaving 9 bases unmatched. Here the CDR3 reads CASSITGTGGLLFF. CDR3 bases: TGTGCCAGCAGTATCACCGGGACAGGGGGCCTGCTGTTTTTT. The variable domain in full, with the rest retrieved from reference TRBV28 and TRBJ1-4, is DVKVTQSSRYLVKRTGEKVFLECVQDMDHENMFWYRQDPGLGLRLIYFSYDVKMKEKGDIPEGYSVSREKKERFSLILESASTNQTSMYLCASSITGTGGLLFFGSGTQLSVL.

The chain uses TRBV7-9 and TRBJ1-6; 7 nucleotides line up with TRBD1. In germline, CDR1 is SEHNR, CDR2 FQNEAQ (reference sequence). J lost 8 bases, V lost 8 bases, and 9 bases had no gene match. This CDR3 has 14 amino acids. CDR3 coding DNA: TGTGCCAGCCAGGGGGGGCGCGGTTATTCACCCCTCCACTTT. Translation gives CASQGGRGYSPLHF.

The gene calls are TRBV5-4 and TRBJ2-3; maybe TRBD1 (5 bases). V was clipped by 0 bases and J by 1 base, with 12 bases between them. Germline values: CDR1 SGHNT, CDR2 YYREEE (reference sequence). There are 16 residues in the CDR3. Here the CDR3 DNA reads TGTGCCAGCAGCTTGGGCAGGGCCTACGGCACAGATACGCAGTATTTT. This translates into CASSLGRAYGTDTQYF.

This clone was seen more than once but under ten times. The rearrangement links TRBV5-6 to TRBJ2-2; D is unresolved. V lost 4 bases and J lost 4, with 8 bases in between. In germline, CDR1 is SGHDT, CDR2 YYEEEE. The CDR3 covers 13 residues. CDR3 DNA: TGTGCCAGCAGCGGGGTCAGCACCGGGGAGCTGTTTTTT. Translated, it gives CASSGVSTGELFF.

Here the CDR3 reads CASSSYPRGRTYEQYF. The DNA of the CDR3 is TGTGCCAGCAGCTCATACCCCAGGGGGCGGACCTACGAGCAGTACTTC. V gene TRBV7-2 combines with J gene TRBJ2-7; 8 positions agree with TRBD1. J was trimmed by 2 bases and V by 4 bases; bases with no gene match: 10. The CDR3 has 16 residues. Looked up from germline, CDR1 is SGHTA and CDR2 is FQGNSA. Together with reference TRBV7-2 and TRBJ2-7, the CDR3 gives the full variable domain: GAGVSQSPSNKVTEKGKDVELRCDPISGHTALYWYRQSLGQGLEFLIYFQGNSAPDKSGLPSDRFSAERTGGSVSTLTIQRTQQEDSAVYLCASSSYPRGRTYEQYFGPGTRLTVT.

The chain joins TRBV6-5 to TRBJ1-1; D is undetermined. The V end lost 3 bases, the J end lost 7 bases, and 15 bases lay between the germline ends. The CDR3 is made up of 14 amino acids. Germline V lookup: CDR1 MNHEY, CDR2 SVGAGI. CDR3 coding DNA: TGTGCCAGCAGTTATGGCAGCCGGGATGGTGAAGCTTTCTTT. Residues: CASSYGSRDGEAFF.

This sequence joins TRBV6-4 and TRBJ2-3; TRBD1 aligns across 9 bases. The ends lost 4 bases at V and 2 bases at J; junction bases unmatched: 7. The CDR3 length is 16 residues. The germline CDR1 and CDR2 sequences are MRHNA and SNTAGT. The CDR3 region has the DNA TGTGCCAGCAGTGTTACAGGGGGCGCACCCACAGATACGCAGTATTTT. It codes for CASSVTGGAPTDTQYF.